This entry features one T cell receptor (beta chain) sequence. TCRdb re-called the RT-PCR reads through MiXCR, storing one row per CDR3 protein. The sample has almost 700,000 distinct CDR3 sequences, 13% to 15% seen once. Sequenced input: memory CD4+ T cells from blood. This clonotype was sampled from a female donor in good health, serving as a healthy control.

The CDR3 DNA is TGCAGTGCGGGAGGGAACTCCTACAATGAGCAGTTCTTC. This sequence encodes CSAGGNSYNEQFF. The rearrangement uses TRBV20-1 and TRBJ2-1; 7 bases match TRBD2. J lost 0 bases, V lost 6 bases, and 2 bases had no gene match. Germline V gene lookup returns CDR1 DFQATT and CDR2 SNEGSKA (reference sequence). This CDR3 contains 13 residues.